A single TCR beta chain is shown here with its context. TCR sequencing covered a few patients who responded to pembrolizumab. Using immunoSEQ multiplex PCR, the repertoire was profiled, and TCRdb retains in-frame clones only, with some absent. Of about 17,000 clones in the sample, 84% were seen once. This specimen belongs to a study of PD-1 blockade in mismatch repair-deficient tumors. Overall study context: Patients had 11 to 13 mismatch repair-deficient cancer types and were previously treated and progressing.

This specimen was PBMCs, taken roughly 23 weeks after starting pembrolizumab. This receptor was obtained from an adult with mismatch repair-deficient cancer.

CDR3 nucleotides: TGTGCCAGCAGCCGTTGGAGGGCCTCTGAGCAGTTCTTC. It is translated as CASSRWRASEQFF. This chain uses TRBV7-9 with TRBJ2-1, with a tentative D call TRBD2 (6 bases). V lost 5 bases to trimming and J lost 9 bases, with 14 bases between them. This CDR3 has 13 amino acids. Germline V gives CDR1 SEHNR, CDR2 FQNEAQ (reference sequence).